A selection of T cell receptor beta chains follows, all from one sample in a study of monozygotic twins with inflammatory bowel disease. TCRdb re-called the 5' RACE reads and gives one entry per CDR3 protein, without DNA. This sample contains 80,000 or so distinct CDR3 sequences. Sequencing was performed on blood. These receptors all stem from a human donor with ulcerative colitis or Crohn's disease, or a healthy co-twin of an affected twin (not recorded which). The CDR3 runs from the conserved cysteine through the conserved F or W. Size is stated for part of the rows, as once, few or many counts, or as a class when the clone is expanded.

>TRBV3-1|TRBJ1-5|.
CASSHGGAGGVQPQHF
>TRBV5-1|TRBJ2-5|.
CASTAEGGRQETQYF
>TRBV18|TRBJ2-5|.
CASSPRLAQEETQYF
>TRBV15|TRBJ2-5|.
CATSRDRWETQYF
>TRBV5-1|TRBJ2-5|.
CASSLGGARLETQYF
>TRBV11-2|TRBJ2-7|.
CASSLDRSAGSYEQYF
>TRBV2|TRBJ1-1|.
CASSFGRKGEAFF
>TRBV24-1|TRBJ1-2|.
CATSGLTSNYGYTF
>TRBV5-5|TRBJ2-5|.
CASSLSGSPQETQYF
>TRBV25-1|TRBJ2-1|.
CASSEGPGHNNEQFF
>TRBV14|TRBJ2-1|.
CASSQELAVYNEQFF
>TRBV7-2|TRBJ2-1|.
CASSLQRRFGQFF
>TRBV18|TRBJ2-7|.
CASSPSDWGEQYF
>TRBV3-1|TRBJ2-7|.
CASSQPGGRSPYEQYF
>TRBV18|TRBJ2-3|.
CASSPPTAALGDTQYF
>TRBV29-1|TRBJ2-6|.
CSARDSSGANVLTF
>TRBV9|TRBJ2-5|.
CASSVGPGRETQYF
>TRBV5-1|TRBJ2-5|.
CASSLELAGAMVGTQYF
>TRBV2|TRBJ2-2|.
CAAVPGPNTGELFF
>TRBV7-2|TRBJ2-5|.
CASSRPGETQYF
>TRBV15|TRBJ1-4|.
CATSRDRGAYNEKLFF
>TRBV5-1|TRBJ2-3|medium-sized
CASSYPGEDTQYF
>TRBV7-6|TRBJ2-1|.
CASSLGNQGEQFF
>TRBV5-1|TRBJ1-4|.
CASSQDSFNEKLFF
>TRBV5-1|TRBJ2-7|.
CASSPSGTSLYEQYF
>TRBV19|TRBJ1-1|.
CASSWDGGNTEAFF
>TRBV5-5|TRBJ1-1|.
CASTPTAGNTEAFF
>TRBV20-1|TRBJ1-1|.
CSARPRQGNTEAFF
>TRBV5-1|TRBJ2-5|.
CASSREGSTETQYF
>TRBV20-1|TRBJ1-6|.
CSASAGVGSYNSPLHF
>TRBV9|TRBJ2-7|.
CASGRQGGYEQYF
>TRBV7-9|TRBJ2-3|.
CASSHPGGARDTQYF
>TRBV7-3|TRBJ2-1|.
CASSLTPGSEQFF
>TRBV5-1|TRBJ1-6|.
CASSLQGPDNSPLHF
>TRBV21-1|TRBJ1-6|.
CASSEITGNNSPLHF
>TRBV11-2|TRBJ2-5|.
CASSLVWLRDQETQYF
>TRBV18|TRBJ1-1|.
CASSDSTGGIGAFF
>TRBV6-5|TRBJ2-1|.
CASSYSGGGGANEQFF
>TRBV5-4|TRBJ1-1|.
CASSLLTFEATEAFF
>TRBV7-6|TRBJ1-1|.
CASSFLPDREAFF
>TRBV10-3|TRBJ1-6|.
CAISDEGVSPLHF
>TRBV29-1|TRBJ2-7|.
CSVEESGGDEQYF
>TRBV7-2|TRBJ2-3|.
CASSSGVNTQYF
>TRBV5-1|TRBJ2-7|.
CASSLDPAYEQYF
>TRBV6-1|TRBJ2-7|.
CASTTGGTSYEQYF
>TRBV20-1|TRBJ1-1|.
CSARDLGGMDTEAFF